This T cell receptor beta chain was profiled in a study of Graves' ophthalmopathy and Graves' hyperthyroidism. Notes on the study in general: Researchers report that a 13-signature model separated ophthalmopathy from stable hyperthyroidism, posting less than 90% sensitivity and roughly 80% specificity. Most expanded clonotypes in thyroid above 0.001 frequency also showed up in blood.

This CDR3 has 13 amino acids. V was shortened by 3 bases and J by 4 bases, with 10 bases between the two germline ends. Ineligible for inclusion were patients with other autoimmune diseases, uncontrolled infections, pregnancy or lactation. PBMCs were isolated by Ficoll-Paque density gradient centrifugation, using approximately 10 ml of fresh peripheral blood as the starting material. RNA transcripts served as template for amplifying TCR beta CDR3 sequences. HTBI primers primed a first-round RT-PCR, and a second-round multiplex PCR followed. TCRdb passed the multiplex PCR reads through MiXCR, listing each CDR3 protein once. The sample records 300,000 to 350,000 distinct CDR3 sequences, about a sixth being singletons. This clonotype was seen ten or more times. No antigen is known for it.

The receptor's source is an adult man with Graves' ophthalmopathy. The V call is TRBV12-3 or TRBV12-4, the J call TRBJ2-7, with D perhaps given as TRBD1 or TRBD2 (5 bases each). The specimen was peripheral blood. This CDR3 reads CASSLGEKYEQYF. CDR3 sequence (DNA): TGTGCCAGCAGTTTGGGGGAAAAGTACGAGCAGTACTTC.